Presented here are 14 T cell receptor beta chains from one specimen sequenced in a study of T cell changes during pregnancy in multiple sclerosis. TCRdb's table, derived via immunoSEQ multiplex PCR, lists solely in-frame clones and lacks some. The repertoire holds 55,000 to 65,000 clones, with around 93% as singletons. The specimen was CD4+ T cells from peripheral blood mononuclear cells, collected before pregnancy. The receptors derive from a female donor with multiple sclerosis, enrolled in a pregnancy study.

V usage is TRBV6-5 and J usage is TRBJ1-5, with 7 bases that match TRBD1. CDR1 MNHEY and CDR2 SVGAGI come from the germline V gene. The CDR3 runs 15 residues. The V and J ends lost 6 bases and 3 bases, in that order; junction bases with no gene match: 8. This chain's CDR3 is CASSQGQLNNQPQHF. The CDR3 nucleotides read TGTGCCAGCAGCCAGGGACAGTTAAACAATCAGCCCCAGCATTTT.

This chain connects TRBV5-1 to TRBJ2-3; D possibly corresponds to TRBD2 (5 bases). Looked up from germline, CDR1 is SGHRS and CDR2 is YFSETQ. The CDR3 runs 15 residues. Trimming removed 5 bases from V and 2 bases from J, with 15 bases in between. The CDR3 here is CASRSKERPTDTQYF. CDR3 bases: TGCGCCAGCAGAAGTAAGGAGCGGCCCACAGATACGCAGTATTTT.

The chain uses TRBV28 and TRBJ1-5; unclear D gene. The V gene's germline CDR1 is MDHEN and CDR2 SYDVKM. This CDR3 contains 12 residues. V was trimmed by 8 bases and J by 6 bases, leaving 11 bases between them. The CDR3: CASSLTGQPQHF. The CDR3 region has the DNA TGTGCCAGCTCCCTCACGGGTCAGCCCCAGCATTTT.

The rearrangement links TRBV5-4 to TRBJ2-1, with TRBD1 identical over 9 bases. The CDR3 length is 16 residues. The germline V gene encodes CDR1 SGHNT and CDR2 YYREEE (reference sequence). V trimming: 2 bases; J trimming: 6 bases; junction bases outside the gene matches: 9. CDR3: CASSLLRRQGGNEQFF. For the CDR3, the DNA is TGTGCCAGCAGCTTACTCCGAAGACAGGGGGGCAATGAGCAGTTCTTC.

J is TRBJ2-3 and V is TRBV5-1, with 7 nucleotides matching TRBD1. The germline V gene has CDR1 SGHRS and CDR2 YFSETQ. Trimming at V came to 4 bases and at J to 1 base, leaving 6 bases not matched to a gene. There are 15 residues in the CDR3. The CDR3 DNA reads TGCGCCAGCAGCCCCCTTGGGACAGGCACAGATACGCAGTATTTT. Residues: CASSPLGTGTDTQYF.

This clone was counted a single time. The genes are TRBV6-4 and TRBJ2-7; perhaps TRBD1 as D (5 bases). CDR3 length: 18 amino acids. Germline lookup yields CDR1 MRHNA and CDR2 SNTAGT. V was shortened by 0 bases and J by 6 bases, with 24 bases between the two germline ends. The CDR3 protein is CASSDSFPGLPLSGEQYF. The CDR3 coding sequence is TGTGCCAGCAGTGACTCGTTCCCAGGGCTTCCTCTCTCTGGCGAGCAGTACTTC.

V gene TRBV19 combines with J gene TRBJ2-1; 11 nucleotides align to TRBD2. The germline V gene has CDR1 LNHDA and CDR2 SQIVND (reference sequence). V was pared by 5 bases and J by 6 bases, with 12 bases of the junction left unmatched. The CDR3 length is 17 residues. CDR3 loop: CASSLNPISGRANEQFF. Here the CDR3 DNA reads TGTGCCAGTAGTTTAAACCCGATTAGCGGGAGGGCCAATGAGCAGTTCTTC.

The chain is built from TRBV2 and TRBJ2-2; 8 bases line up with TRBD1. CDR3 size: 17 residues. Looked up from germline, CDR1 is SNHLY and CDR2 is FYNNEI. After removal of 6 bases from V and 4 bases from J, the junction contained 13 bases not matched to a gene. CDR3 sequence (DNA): TGTGCCAGCAGGCGTGGCAGGGGGCAGGCGGGCACCGGGGAGCTGTTTTTT. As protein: CASRRGRGQAGTGELFF.

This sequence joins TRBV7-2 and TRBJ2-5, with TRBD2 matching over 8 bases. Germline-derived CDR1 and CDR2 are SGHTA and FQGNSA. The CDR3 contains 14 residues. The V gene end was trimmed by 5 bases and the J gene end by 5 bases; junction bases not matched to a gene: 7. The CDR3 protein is CASSPVAGFETQYF. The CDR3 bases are TGTGCCAGCAGCCCTGTAGCGGGATTCGAGACCCAGTACTTC.

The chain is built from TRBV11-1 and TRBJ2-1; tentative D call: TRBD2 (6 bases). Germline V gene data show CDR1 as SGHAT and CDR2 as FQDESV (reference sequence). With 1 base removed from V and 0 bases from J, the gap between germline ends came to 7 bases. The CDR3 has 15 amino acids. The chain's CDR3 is CASSLGGNSYNEQFF. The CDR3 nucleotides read TGTGCCAGCAGCTTAGGCGGGAACTCCTACAATGAGCAGTTCTTC. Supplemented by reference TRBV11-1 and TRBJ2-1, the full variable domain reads EAEVAQSPRYKITEKSQAVAFWCDPISGHATLYWYRQILGQGPELLVQFQDESVVDDSQLPKDRFSAERLKGVDSTLKIQPAELGDSAMYLCASSLGGNSYNEQFFGPGTRLTVL.

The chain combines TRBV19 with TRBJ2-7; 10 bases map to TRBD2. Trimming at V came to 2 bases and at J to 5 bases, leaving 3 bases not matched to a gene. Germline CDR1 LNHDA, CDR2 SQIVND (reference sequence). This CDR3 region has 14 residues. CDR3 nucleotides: TGTGCCAGTAGTATACTAGCGGGAGTTAACGAGCAGTACTTC. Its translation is CASSILAGVNEQYF.

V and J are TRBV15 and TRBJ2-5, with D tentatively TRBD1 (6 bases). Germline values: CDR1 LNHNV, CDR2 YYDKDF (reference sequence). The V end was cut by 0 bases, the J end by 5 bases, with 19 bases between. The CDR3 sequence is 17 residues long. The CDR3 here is CATSRDLTARGTETQYF. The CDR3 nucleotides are TGTGCCACCAGCAGAGACCTGACCGCCAGGGGAACGGAGACCCAGTACTTC.

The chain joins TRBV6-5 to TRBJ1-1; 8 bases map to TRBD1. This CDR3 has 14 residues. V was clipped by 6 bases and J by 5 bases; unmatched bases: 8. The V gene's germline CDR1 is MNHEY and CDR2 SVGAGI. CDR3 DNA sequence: TGTGCCAGCAGGAGAGACAGGGGTGATACTGAAGCTTTCTTT. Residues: CASRRDRGDTEAFF.

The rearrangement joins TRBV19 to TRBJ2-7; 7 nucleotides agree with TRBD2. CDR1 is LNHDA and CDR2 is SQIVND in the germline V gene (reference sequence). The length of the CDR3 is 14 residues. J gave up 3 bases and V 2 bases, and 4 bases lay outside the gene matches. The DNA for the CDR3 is TGTGCCAGTAGTATAAGACTAGCCGACTACGAGCAGTACTTC. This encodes CASSIRLADYEQYF.